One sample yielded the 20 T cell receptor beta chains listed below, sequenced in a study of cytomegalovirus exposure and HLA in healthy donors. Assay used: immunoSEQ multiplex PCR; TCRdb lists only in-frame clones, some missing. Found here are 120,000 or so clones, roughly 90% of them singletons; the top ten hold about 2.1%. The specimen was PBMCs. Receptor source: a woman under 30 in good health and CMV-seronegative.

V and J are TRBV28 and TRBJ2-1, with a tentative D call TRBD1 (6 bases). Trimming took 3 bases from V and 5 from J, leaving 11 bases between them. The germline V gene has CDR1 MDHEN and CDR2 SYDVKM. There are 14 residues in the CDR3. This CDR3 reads CASSFRDINNEQFF. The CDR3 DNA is TGTGCCAGCAGTTTTAGGGACATAAACAATGAGCAGTTCTTC.

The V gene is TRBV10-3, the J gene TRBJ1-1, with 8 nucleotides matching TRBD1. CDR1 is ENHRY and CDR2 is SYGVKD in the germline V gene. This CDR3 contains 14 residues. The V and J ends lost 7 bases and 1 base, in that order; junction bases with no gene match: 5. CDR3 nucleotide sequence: TGTGCCATCACCGGGACAGGCGCGAACACTGAAGCTTTCTTT. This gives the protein CAITGTGANTEAFF.

The CDR3 reads CASSPQGLDSNEQYF. DNA of the CDR3: TGTGCCAGCAGCCCTCAGGGACTCGACTCTAACGAGCAGTACTTC. The chain uses TRBV9 and TRBJ2-7, with D maybe TRBD2 (6 bases). The germline gives CDR1 SGDLS, CDR2 YYNGEE. The CDR3 consists of 15 residues. Trimming shortened V by 4 bases and J by 5 bases, and 19 bases separated the two germline ends.

The CDR3 sequence: CAISEPGHISSYNEQFF. The CDR3 bases are TGTGCCATCAGTGAGCCGGGACATATCAGCTCCTACAATGAGCAGTTCTTC. V gene TRBV10-3 combines with J gene TRBJ2-1, with D perhaps matching TRBD1 (6 bases). The CDR3 contains 17 residues. Trimming removed 2 bases from V and 0 bases from J, with 14 bases in between. Germline V gene lookup returns CDR1 ENHRY and CDR2 SYGVKD.

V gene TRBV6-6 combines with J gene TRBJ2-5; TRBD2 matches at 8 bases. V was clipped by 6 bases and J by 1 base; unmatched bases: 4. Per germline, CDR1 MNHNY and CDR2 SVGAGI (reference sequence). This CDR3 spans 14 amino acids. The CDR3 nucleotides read TGTGCCAGCAGCCTAAGCGGGAGCCAAGAGACCCAGTACTTC. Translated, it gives CASSLSGSQETQYF.

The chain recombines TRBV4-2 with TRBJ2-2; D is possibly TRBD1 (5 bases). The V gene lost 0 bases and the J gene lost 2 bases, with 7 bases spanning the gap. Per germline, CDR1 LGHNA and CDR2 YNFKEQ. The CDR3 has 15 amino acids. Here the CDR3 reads CASSQDGANTGELFF. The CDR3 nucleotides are TGTGCCAGCAGCCAAGATGGGGCCAACACCGGGGAGCTGTTTTTT.

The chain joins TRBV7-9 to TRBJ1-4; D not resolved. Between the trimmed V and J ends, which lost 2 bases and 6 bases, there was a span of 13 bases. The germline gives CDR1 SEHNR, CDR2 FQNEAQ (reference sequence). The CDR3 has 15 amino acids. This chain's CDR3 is CASSLKSGVDEKLFF. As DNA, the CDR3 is TGTGCCAGCAGCTTAAAGAGCGGAGTGGATGAAAAACTGTTTTTT.

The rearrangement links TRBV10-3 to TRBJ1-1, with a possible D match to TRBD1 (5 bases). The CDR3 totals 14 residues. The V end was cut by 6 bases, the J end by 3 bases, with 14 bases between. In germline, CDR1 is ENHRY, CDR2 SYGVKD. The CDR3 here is CAISPTVIHTEAFF. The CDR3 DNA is TGTGCCATCAGCCCGACAGTTATACACACTGAAGCTTTCTTT.

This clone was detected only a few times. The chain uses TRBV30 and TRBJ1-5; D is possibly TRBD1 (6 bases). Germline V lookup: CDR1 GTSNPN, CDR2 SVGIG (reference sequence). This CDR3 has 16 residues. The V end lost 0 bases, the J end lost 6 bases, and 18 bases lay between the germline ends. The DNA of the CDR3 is TGTGCCTGGAGTGTACCAGGGGCCCGGTTTTTTCAGCCCCAGCATTTT. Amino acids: CAWSVPGARFFQPQHF.

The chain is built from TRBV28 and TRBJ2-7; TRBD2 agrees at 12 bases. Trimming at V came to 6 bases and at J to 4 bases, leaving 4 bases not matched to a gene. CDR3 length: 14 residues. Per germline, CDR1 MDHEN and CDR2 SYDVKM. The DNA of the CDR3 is TGTGCCAGCAGGCTAGCGGGAGGGCCTTACGAGCAGTACTTC. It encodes CASRLAGGPYEQYF.

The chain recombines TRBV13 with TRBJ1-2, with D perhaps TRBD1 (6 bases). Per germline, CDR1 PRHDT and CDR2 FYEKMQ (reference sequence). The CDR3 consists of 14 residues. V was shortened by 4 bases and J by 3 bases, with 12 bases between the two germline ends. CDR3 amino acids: CASSSRQVYYGYTF. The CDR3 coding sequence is TGTGCCAGCAGCTCCCGACAGGTCTACTATGGCTACACCTTC.

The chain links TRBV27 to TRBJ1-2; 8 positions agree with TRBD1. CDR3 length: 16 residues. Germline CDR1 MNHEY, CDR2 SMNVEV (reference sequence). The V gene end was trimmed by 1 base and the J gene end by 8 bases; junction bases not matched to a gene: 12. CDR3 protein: CASSLWPDRGVGGYTF. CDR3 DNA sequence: TGTGCCAGCAGTTTATGGCCCGACAGGGGAGTAGGCGGCTACACCTTC.

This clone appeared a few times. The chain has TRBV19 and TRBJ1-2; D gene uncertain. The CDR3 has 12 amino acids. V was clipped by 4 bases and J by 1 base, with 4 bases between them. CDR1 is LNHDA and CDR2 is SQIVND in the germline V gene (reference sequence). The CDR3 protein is CASSNSNYGYTF. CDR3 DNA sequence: TGTGCCAGTAGTAACAGTAACTATGGCTACACCTTC.

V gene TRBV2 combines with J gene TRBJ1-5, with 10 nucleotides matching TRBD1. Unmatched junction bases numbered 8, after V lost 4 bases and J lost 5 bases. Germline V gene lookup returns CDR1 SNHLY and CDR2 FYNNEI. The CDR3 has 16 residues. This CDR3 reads CASSGGSGQGYQPQHF. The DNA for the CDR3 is TGTGCCAGCAGTGGAGGGTCGGGACAGGGGTATCAGCCCCAGCATTTT. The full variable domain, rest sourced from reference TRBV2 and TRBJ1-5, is EPEVTQTPSHQVTQMGQEVILRCVPISNHLYFYWYRQILGQKVEFLVSFYNNEISEKSEIFDDQFSVERPDGSNFTLKIRSTKLEDSAMYFCASSGGSGQGYQPQHFGDGTRLSIL.

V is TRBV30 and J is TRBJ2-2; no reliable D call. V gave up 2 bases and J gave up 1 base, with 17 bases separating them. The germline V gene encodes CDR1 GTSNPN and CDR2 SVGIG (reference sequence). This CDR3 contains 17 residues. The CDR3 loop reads CAWSTKSGFGNTGELFF. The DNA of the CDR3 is TGTGCCTGGAGTACCAAATCCGGGTTCGGGAACACCGGGGAGCTGTTTTTT.

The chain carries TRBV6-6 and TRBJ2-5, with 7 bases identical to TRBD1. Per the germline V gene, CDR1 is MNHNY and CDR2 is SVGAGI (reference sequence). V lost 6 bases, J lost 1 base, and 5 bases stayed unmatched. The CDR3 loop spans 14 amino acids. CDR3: CASSYTGVQETQYF. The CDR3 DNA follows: TGTGCCAGCAGCTATACAGGGGTCCAAGAGACCCAGTACTTC.

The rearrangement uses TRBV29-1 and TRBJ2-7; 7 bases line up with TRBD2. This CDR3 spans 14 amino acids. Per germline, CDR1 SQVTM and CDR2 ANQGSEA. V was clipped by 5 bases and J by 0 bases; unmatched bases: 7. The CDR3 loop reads CSVLAGVHSYEQYF. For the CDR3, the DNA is TGCAGCGTTCTGGCGGGGGTCCACTCCTACGAGCAGTACTTC.

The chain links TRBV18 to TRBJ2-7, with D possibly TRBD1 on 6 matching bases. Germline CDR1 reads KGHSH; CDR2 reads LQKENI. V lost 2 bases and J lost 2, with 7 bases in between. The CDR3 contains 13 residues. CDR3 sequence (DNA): TGTGCCAGCTCACCAGGGGACACCTACGAGCAGTACTTC. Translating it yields CASSPGDTYEQYF.

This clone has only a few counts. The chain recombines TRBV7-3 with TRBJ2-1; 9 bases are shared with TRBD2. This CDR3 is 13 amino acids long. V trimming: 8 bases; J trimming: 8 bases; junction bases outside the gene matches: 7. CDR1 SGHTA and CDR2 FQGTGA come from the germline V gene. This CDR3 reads CASVSREGYEQFF. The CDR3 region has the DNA TGTGCCAGCGTCTCGCGGGAGGGTTATGAGCAGTTCTTC.

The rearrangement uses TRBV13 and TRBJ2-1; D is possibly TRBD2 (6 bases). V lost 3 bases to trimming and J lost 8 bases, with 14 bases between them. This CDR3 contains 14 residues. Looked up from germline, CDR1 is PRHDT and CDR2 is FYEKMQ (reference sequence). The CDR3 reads CASSFGASVYEQFF. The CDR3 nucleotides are TGTGCCAGCAGCTTTGGTGCTAGCGTCTATGAGCAGTTCTTC.